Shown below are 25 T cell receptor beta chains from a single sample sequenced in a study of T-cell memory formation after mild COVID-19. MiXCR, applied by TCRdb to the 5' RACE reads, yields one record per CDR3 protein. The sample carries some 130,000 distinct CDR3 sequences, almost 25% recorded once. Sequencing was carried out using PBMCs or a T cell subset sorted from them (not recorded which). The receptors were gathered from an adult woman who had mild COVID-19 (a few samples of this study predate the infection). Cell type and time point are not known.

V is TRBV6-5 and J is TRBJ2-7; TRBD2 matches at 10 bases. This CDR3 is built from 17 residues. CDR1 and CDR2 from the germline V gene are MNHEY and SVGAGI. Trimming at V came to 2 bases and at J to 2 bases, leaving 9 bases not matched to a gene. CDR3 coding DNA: TGTGCCAGCAGTTACCCAACCCTAGCGGGAGATGCCTACGAGCAGTACTTC. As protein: CASSYPTLAGDAYEQYF.

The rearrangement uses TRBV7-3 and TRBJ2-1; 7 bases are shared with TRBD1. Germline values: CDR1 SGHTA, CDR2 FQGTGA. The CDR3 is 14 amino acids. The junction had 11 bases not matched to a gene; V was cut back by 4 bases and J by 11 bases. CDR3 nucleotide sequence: TGTGCCAGCAGCTCAACCGACAGGGATAGTCAGCAGTTCTTC. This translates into CASSSTDRDSQQFF.

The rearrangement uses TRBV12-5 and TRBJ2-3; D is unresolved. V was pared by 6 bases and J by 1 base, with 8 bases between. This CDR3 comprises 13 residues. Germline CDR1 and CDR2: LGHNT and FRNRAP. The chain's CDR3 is CASGPTRTDTQYF. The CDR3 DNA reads TGTGCTAGTGGCCCAACCCGCACAGATACGCAGTATTTT.

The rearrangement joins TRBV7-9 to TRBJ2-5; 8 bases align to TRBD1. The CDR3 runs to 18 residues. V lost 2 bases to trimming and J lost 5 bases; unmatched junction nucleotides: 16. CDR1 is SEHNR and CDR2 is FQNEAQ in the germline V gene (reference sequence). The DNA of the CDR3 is TGTGCCAGCAGCTTAACTATTGGACGTCAGGGGGCGCGGGAGACCCAGTACTTC. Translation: CASSLTIGRQGARETQYF.

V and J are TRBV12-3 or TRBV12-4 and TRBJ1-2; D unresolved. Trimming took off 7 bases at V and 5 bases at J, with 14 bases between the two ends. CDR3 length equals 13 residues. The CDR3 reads CASTNPGEYGYTF. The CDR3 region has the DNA TGTGCCAGCACCAATCCCGGGGAGTATGGCTACACCTTC.

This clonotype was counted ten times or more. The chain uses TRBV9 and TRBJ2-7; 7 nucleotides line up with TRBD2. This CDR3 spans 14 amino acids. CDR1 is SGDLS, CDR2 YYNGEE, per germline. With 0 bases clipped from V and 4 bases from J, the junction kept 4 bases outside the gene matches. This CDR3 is CASSVGGSSYEQYF. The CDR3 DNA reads TGTGCCAGCAGCGTAGGCGGGAGCTCTTACGAGCAGTACTTC.

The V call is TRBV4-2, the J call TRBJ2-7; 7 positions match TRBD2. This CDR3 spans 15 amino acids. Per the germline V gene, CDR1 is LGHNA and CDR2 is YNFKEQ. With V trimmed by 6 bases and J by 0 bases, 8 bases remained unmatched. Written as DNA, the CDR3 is TGTGCCAGCAGTGACACTAGCGTCTCCTCCTACGAGCAGTACTTC. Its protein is CASSDTSVSSYEQYF.

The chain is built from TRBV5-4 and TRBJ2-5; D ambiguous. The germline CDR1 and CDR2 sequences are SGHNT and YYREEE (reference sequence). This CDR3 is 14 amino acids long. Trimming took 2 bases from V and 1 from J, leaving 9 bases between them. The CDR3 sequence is CASSFYLGQETQYF. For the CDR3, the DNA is TGTGCCAGCAGCTTCTATTTGGGCCAAGAGACCCAGTACTTC.

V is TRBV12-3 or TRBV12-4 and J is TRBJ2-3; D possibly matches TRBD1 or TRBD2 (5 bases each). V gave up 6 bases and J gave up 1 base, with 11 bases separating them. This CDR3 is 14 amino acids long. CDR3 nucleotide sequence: TGTGCCAGCAGACGAGGGACGGGCACAGATACGCAGTATTTT. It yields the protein CASRRGTGTDTQYF.

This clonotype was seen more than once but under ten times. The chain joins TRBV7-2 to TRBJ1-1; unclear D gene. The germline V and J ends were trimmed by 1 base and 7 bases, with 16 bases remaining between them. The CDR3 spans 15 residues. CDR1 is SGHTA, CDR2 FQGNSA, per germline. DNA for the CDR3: TGTGCCAGCAGCTTAGTCATGGTAGGGTCGGGTGAAGCTTTCTTT. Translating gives CASSLVMVGSGEAFF. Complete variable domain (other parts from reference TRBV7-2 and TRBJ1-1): GAGVSQSPSNKVTEKGKDVELRCDPISGHTALYWYRQSLGQGLEFLIYFQGNSAPDKSGLPSDRFSAERTGGSVSTLTIQRTQQEDSAVYLCASSLVMVGSGEAFFGQGTRLTVV.

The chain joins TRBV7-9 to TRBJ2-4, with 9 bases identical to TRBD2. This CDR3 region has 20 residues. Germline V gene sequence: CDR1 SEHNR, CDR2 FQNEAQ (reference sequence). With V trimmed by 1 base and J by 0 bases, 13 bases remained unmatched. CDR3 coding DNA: TGTGCCAGCAGCTTAGTTTGGGTAGTAGCGGGAGACCTAGCCAAAAACATTCAGTACTTC. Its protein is CASSLVWVVAGDLAKNIQYF.

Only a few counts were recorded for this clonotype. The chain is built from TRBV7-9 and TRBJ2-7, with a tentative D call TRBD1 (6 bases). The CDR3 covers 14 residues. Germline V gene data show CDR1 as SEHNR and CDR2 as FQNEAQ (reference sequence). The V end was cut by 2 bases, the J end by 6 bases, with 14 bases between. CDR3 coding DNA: TGTGCCAGCAGCTTATACAGGGACGTCTCCGAGCAGTACTTC. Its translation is CASSLYRDVSEQYF.

CDR3 amino acids: CASRNDRGSANTEAFF. The CDR3 region has the DNA TGTGCCAGCAGAAACGACAGGGGGTCGGCGAACACTGAAGCTTTCTTT. The chain carries TRBV7-9 and TRBJ1-1; 9 bases agree with TRBD1. Losses at the gene ends were 6 bases for V and 1 base for J; bases not matched to a gene: 9. The CDR3 length is 16 residues. CDR1 and CDR2 (germline): SEHNR, FQNEAQ (reference sequence).

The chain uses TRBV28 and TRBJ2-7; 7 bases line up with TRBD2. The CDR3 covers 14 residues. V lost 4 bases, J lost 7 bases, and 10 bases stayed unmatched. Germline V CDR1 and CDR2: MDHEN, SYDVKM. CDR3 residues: CASSSSGSHWEQYF. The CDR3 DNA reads TGTGCCAGCAGTTCTAGCGGATCCCACTGGGAGCAGTACTTC.

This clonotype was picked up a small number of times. The CDR3 reads CASSLNPDRVKAPEAFF. CDR3 nucleotides: TGTGCCAGCAGCTTAAACCCCGACAGGGTAAAAGCGCCTGAAGCTTTCTTT. The chain has TRBV9 and TRBJ1-1, with 7 positions matching TRBD1. The germline V gene encodes CDR1 SGDLS and CDR2 YYNGEE. The CDR3 runs 17 residues. The junction had 18 bases not matched to a gene; V was cut back by 4 bases and J by 6 bases. Full variable domain (remainder filled in from reference TRBV9 and TRBJ1-1): DSGVTQTPKHLITATGQRVTLRCSPRSGDLSVYWYQQSLDQGLQFLIQYYNGEERAKGNILERFSAQQFPDLHSELNLSSLELGDSALYFCASSLNPDRVKAPEAFFGQGTRLTVV.

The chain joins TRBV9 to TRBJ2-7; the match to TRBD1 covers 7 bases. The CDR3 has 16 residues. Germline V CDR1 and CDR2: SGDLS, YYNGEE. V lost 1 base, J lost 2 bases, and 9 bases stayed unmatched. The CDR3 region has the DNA TGTGCCAGCAGCGTACGAGGACAGGTCGACCCCTACGAGCAGTACTTC. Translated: CASSVRGQVDPYEQYF.

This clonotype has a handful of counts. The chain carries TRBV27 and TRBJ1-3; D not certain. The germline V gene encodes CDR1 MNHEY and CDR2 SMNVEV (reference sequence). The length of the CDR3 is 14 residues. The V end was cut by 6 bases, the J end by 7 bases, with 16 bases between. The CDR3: CASRGSAFGNTIYF. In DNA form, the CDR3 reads TGTGCCAGCAGAGGATCGGCCTTTGGCAACACCATATATTTT.

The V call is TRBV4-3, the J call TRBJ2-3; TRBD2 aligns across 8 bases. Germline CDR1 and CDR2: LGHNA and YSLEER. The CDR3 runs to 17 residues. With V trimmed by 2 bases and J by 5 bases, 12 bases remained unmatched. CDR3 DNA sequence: TGCGCCAGCAGCCAAAGGGCAGTGCGGGGGGCAGGAGATACGCAGTATTTT. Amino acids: CASSQRAVRGAGDTQYF.

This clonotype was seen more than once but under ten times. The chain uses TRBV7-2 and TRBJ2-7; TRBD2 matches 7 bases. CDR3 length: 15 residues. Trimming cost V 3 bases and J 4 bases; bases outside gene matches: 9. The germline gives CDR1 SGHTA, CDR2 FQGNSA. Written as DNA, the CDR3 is TGTGCCAGCAGCTTTGCAGCGGGGTGGAGTTACGAGCAGTACTTC. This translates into CASSFAAGWSYEQYF.

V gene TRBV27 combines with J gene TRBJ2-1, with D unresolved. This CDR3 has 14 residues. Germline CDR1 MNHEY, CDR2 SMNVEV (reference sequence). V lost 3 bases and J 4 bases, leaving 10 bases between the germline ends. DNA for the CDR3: TGTGCCAGCAGTTTTCTTCCACTTTACAATGAGCAGTTCTTC. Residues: CASSFLPLYNEQFF.

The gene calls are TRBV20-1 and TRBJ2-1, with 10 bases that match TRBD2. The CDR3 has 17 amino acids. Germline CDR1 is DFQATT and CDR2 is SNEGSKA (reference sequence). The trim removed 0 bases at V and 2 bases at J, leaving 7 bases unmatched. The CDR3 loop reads CSARDAPSGGPYNEQFF. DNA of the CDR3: TGCAGTGCTAGAGATGCGCCTAGCGGGGGACCCTACAATGAGCAGTTCTTC.

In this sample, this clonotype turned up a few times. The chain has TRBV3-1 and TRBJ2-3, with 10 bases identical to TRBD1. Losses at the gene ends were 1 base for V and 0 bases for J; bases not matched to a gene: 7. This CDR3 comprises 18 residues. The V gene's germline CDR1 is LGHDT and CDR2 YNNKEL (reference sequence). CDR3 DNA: TGTGCCAGCAGCCAAGGACAGGGGGCGTACCCTAGCACAGATACGCAGTATTTT. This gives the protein CASSQGQGAYPSTDTQYF.

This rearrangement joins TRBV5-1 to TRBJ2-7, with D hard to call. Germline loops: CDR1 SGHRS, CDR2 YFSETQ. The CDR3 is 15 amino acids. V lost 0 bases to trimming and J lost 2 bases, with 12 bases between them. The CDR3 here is CASSLALDTPYEQYF. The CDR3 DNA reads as TGCGCCAGCAGCTTGGCCTTAGACACCCCCTACGAGCAGTACTTC.

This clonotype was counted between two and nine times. As DNA, the CDR3 is TGTGCCAGCAGCCCCCGGGACAATCCTAACTATGGCTACACCTTC. It translates to CASSPRDNPNYGYTF. V gene TRBV9 combines with J gene TRBJ1-2, with a tentative D call TRBD1 (6 bases). The germline V gene encodes CDR1 SGDLS and CDR2 YYNGEE. V was cut by 4 bases and J by 0 bases, with 13 bases left in between. The CDR3 runs 15 residues.

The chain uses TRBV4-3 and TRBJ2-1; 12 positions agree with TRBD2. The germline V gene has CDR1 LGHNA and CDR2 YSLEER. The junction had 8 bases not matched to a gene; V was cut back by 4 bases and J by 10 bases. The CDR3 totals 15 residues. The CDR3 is CASSRLAGESSEQFF. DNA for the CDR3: TGCGCCAGCAGCCGACTAGCGGGAGAGTCCTCCGAGCAGTTCTTC.